The sequence of this T cell receptor beta chain was determined in a study of T cell repertoires in cytomegalovirus infection. Study details: HLA-C-restricted CMV epitopes, recently identified, and well-studied HLA-B-restricted ones were used by the study. CMV infection together with matching HLA type was indicated by public TCR beta signatures.

Comment on this clonotype: Its antigen is not known.

The germline V gene has CDR1 MNHGY and CDR2 SAAAGT. CDR3 length: 16 residues. V gave up 8 bases and J gave up 9 bases, with 29 bases separating them. Findings of the study overall: HLA-C-restricted CMV-specific TCR beta clonotypes were dominant in the ex vivo response. There were carriers of CMV plus the relevant HLA, and cumulative public TCR beta family frequency identified them.

TCRdb re-analysed the reads in MiXCR, keeping a single row per CDR3 protein. Of more than 35,000 distinct CDR3 sequences in the sample, less than 60% were seen once. Here the sequenced sample was CD8+ T cells from cultured PBMCs, taken from culture after CMV antigen stimulation. The chain uses TRBV6-8 and TRBJ2-7; D is possibly TRBD2 (6 bases). The clonotype originates from a human donor in good health (CMV status not recorded). Some clones in this sample may be carry-over from other donors' samples. The CDR3 coding sequence is TGTGCCAGCGGTGACCAGCAGTGGGGGGTTAGAGCGCGGCAGTACTTC. This translates into CASGDQQWGVRARQYF.